A single sample is the source of the 21 T cell receptor beta chains below, sequenced in a study of blood T cell repertoires in COVID-19. Here immunoSEQ multiplex PCR was the method, and the copy in TCRdb shows in-frame clones only, minus some. The table has fewer than 300,000 clones, 80% to 95% seen once. Sample: PBMCs or T cells enriched from blood (not recorded which). Every receptor here comes from a woman in her twenties or thirties who had recovered from COVID-19.

J is TRBJ2-1 and V is TRBV7-2, with TRBD2 identical over 9 bases. With 0 bases clipped from V and 4 bases from J, the junction kept 7 bases outside the gene matches. Germline V gene data show CDR1 as SGHTA and CDR2 as FQGNSA. The CDR3 extends over 17 amino acids. The CDR3 here is CASSLAKLAGFYNEQFF. CDR3 in DNA: TGTGCCAGCAGCTTAGCGAAGCTAGCGGGATTTTACAATGAGCAGTTCTTC.

This chain uses TRBV29-1 with TRBJ2-2, with 9 nucleotides matching TRBD1. The J segment lost 5 bases and the V segment lost 6 bases, leaving 10 bases of the junction unmatched. The CDR3 spans 15 residues. Germline values: CDR1 SQVTM, CDR2 ANQGSEA. CDR3 bases: TGCAGCGTCGGAGCGGGACAGGGATGGACCGGGGAGCTGTTTTTT. This codes for CSVGAGQGWTGELFF.

The V and J genes are TRBV19 and TRBJ2-5; 8 bases align to TRBD2. J was trimmed by 4 bases and V by 5 bases; bases with no gene match: 12. CDR1 is LNHDA, CDR2 SQIVND, per germline (reference sequence). The CDR3 loop spans 16 amino acids. CDR3 bases: TGTGCCAGTAGTTCCCAGGGTAGCGGGAAGAGAGAGACCCAGTACTTC. Translation: CASSSQGSGKRETQYF.

The CDR3 nucleotides are TGTGCCAGCAGCCCGCAGGGGGCGCGGTACGAGCAGTACTTC. Its translation is CASSPQGARYEQYF. The chain couples TRBV7-9 to TRBJ2-7, with 8 bases fitting TRBD1. The V gene end was trimmed by 5 bases and the J gene end by 4 bases; junction bases not matched to a gene: 7. Per the germline V gene, CDR1 is SEHNR and CDR2 is FQNEAQ (reference sequence). The CDR3 contains 14 residues.

The chain couples TRBV1 to TRBJ2-7; TRBD1 is the table's D call and was not checked against the DNA. TRBV1 is labeled a pseudogene. The CDR3 is 15 amino acids. The CDR3 reads CTSSQSGTGRYEQYF. For the CDR3, the DNA is TGCACCAGCAGCCAATCCGGGACAGGCCGCTACGAGCAGTACTTC.

The CDR3 sequence is CASSLADRTATYGYTF. The CDR3 DNA is TGTGCCAGCAGCTTGGCCGATAGGACAGCCACCTATGGCTACACCTTC. J is TRBJ1-2 and V is TRBV5-6; weak D call: TRBD1 (6 bases). This CDR3 region has 16 residues. The V gene lost 0 bases and the J gene lost 4 bases, with 16 bases spanning the gap. CDR1 SGHDT and CDR2 YYEEEE come from the germline V gene.

Written as DNA, the CDR3 is TGTGCCAGCAGTTCCTCCGGGACTAGCGGGATGTATGAGCAGTTCTTC. Translating gives CASSSSGTSGMYEQFF. The V and J genes are TRBV27 and TRBJ2-1; 13 positions match TRBD2. CDR3 length: 16 amino acids. The V and J ends lost 4 bases and 8 bases, in that order; junction bases with no gene match: 8. Germline lookup yields CDR1 MNHEY and CDR2 SMNVEV (reference sequence).

The chain combines TRBV28 with TRBJ2-2; 9 nucleotides agree with TRBD2. J gave up 4 bases and V 6 bases, and 3 bases lay outside the gene matches. The germline V gene encodes CDR1 MDHEN and CDR2 SYDVKM. CDR3 size: 14 residues. The CDR3 region has the DNA TGTGCCAGCAGCCAAGCGGGAGGCACCGGGGAGCTGTTTTTT. Protein product: CASSQAGGTGELFF.

The CDR3 nucleotides read TGTGCCAGCAGCTTTTTTAGTAAAGAGACCCAGTACTTC. This gives the protein CASSFFSKETQYF. V usage is TRBV7-9 and J usage is TRBJ2-5; D not resolved. The CDR3 is made up of 13 amino acids. Trimming took 3 bases from V and 3 from J, leaving 8 bases between them. Per germline, CDR1 SEHNR and CDR2 FQNEAQ (reference sequence).

The V and J genes are TRBV7-9 and TRBJ1-1, with TRBD1 matching 8 bases. The CDR3 runs to 17 residues. Germline-derived CDR1 and CDR2 are SEHNR and FQNEAQ (reference sequence). V was clipped by 3 bases and J by 5 bases; unmatched bases: 14. The CDR3 here is CASSFGRPTGEFTEAFF. DNA for the CDR3: TGTGCCAGCAGCTTCGGGAGACCGACAGGGGAGTTTACTGAAGCTTTCTTT.

V gene TRBV30 combines with J gene TRBJ2-7; TRBD1 is a possible D gene (5 bases). The CDR3 extends over 17 amino acids. Per germline, CDR1 GTSNPN and CDR2 SVGIG (reference sequence). Between the trimmed V and J ends, which lost 0 bases and 0 bases, there was a span of 18 bases. As DNA, the CDR3 is TGTGCCTGGAGTGTTTGGCAGGGCGGAACCTTCTCCTACGAGCAGTACTTC. Its protein is CAWSVWQGGTFSYEQYF.

This clone has only one observation. The chain has TRBV5-1 and TRBJ2-3; 8 positions agree with TRBD2. Per the germline V gene, CDR1 is SGHRS and CDR2 is YFSETQ. This CDR3 spans 13 amino acids. V shed 2 bases, J shed 6 bases, and the junction held 2 bases outside the gene matches. CDR3 amino acids: CASSFREGDTQYF. For the CDR3, the DNA is TGCGCCAGCAGCTTCCGGGAGGGGGATACGCAGTATTTT.

The gene calls are TRBV18 and TRBJ2-7; tentative D call: TRBD1 (5 bases). V was shortened by 3 bases and J by 3 bases, with 15 bases between the two germline ends. The germline CDR1 and CDR2 sequences are KGHSH and LQKENI. This CDR3 has 15 residues. The CDR3 DNA reads TGTGCCAGCTCACCTTCGTCAACAGGTAACTACGAGCAGTACTTC. It specifies CASSPSSTGNYEQYF.

The chain carries TRBV5-1 and TRBJ2-3; no clear D gene. CDR3 length: 16 amino acids. With 0 bases removed from V and 0 bases from J, the gap between germline ends came to 11 bases. Per the germline V gene, CDR1 is SGHRS and CDR2 is YFSETQ. The CDR3 reads CASSLGSVISTDTQYF. The CDR3 DNA is TGCGCCAGCAGCTTGGGGTCGGTGATTAGCACAGATACGCAGTATTTT.

V usage is TRBV29-1 and J usage is TRBJ2-3, with TRBD2 as a possible D gene (6 bases). The germline V gene has CDR1 SQVTM and CDR2 ANQGSEA. The length of the CDR3 is 14 residues. V lost 5 bases and J lost 3, with 15 bases in between. The CDR3: CSVSEGLVTDTQYF. The DNA for the CDR3 is TGCAGCGTTTCGGAGGGCCTTGTAACAGATACGCAGTATTTT.

This chain joins TRBV30 and TRBJ1-1; possible D gene TRBD1, 5 bases. The germline CDR1 and CDR2 sequences are GTSNPN and SVGIG (reference sequence). The CDR3 is made up of 13 amino acids. The V end was cut by 5 bases, the J end by 1 base, with 11 bases between. The CDR3 loop reads CAWGHRRNTEAFF. The CDR3, as DNA: TGTGCCTGGGGACACAGGAGGAACACTGAAGCTTTCTTT.

V is TRBV18 and J is TRBJ2-5; D possibly corresponds to TRBD1 (6 bases). Per germline, CDR1 KGHSH and CDR2 LQKENI. The V and J ends lost 1 base and 3 bases respectively, with 6 bases between them. The CDR3 runs to 13 residues. Here the CDR3 DNA reads TGTGCCAGCTCACCACAGGGGGAAGAGACCCAGTACTTC. Translation: CASSPQGEETQYF.

The gene calls are TRBV5-1 and TRBJ1-3; D remains ambiguous. V lost 4 bases, J lost 0 bases, and 8 bases lay in between. The germline CDR1 and CDR2 sequences are SGHRS and YFSETQ. CDR3 length equals 14 residues. As DNA, the CDR3 is TGCGCCAGCAGCAAAGGAGGCTCTGGAAACACCATATATTTT. Amino acid sequence: CASSKGGSGNTIYF. Full variable domain (remainder filled in from reference TRBV5-1 and TRBJ1-3): KAGVTQTPRYLIKTRGQQVTLSCSPISGHRSVSWYQQTPGQGLQFLFEYFSETQRNKGNFPGRFSGRQFSNSRSEMNVSTLELGDSALYLCASSKGGSGNTIYFGEGSWLTVV.

The CDR3 here is CASHAQQGEAFF. The CDR3 DNA is TGTGCCAGCCACGCGCAACAGGGTGAAGCTTTCTTT. The chain is built from TRBV5-6 and TRBJ1-1; D might be TRBD1 (6 bases). With 7 bases removed from V and 7 bases from J, the gap between germline ends came to 14 bases. Germline-derived CDR1 and CDR2 are SGHDT and YYEEEE. CDR3 length: 12 residues. The whole variable domain, remainder taken from reference TRBV5-6 and TRBJ1-1, is DAGVTQSPTHLIKTRGQQVTLRCSPKSGHDTVSWYQQALGQGPQFIFQYYEEEERQRGNFPDRFSGHQFPNYSSELNVNALLLGDSALYLCASHAQQGEAFFGQGTRLTVV.

The rearrangement joins TRBV19 to TRBJ1-1; no firm D call. Germline lookup yields CDR1 LNHDA and CDR2 SQIVND (reference sequence). This CDR3 is 16 amino acids long. V lost 5 bases to trimming and J lost 0 bases, with 16 bases between them. The DNA of the CDR3 is TGTGCCAGTAGTCCAAGCGCCAGTTTCATGAACACTGAAGCTTTCTTT. It codes for CASSPSASFMNTEAFF.

The CDR3 sequence: CASSYASGSRWEQYF. The CDR3 DNA is TGTGCCAGCAGTTACGCAAGCGGGAGTCGATGGGAGCAGTACTTC. J is TRBJ2-7 and V is TRBV6-5; 8 bases map to TRBD2. The CDR3 is 15 residues long. J lost 7 bases, V lost 2 bases, and 10 bases had no gene match. Germline V gives CDR1 MNHEY, CDR2 SVGAGI.